Sequencing of this T cell receptor (beta chain) was carried out in a study of T cells in localized non-small cell lung cancer. The study, taken as a whole, reports: Of the tissues analyzed, uninvolved adjacent lung showed maximal T cell clonality, greater than tumor.

This clone was recorded once. Its matching antigen is unknown. The CDR3 runs to 16 residues. CDR1 and CDR2 from the germline V gene are SGHKS and YYEKEE (reference sequence). V was pared by 4 bases and J by 6 bases, with 13 bases of the junction left unmatched. The table came from immunoSEQ multiplex PCR; TCRdb's copy has only in-frame clones and leaves some out. The sample includes roughly 48,000 clones, 80% of them seen just once. The genes are TRBV5-5 and TRBJ1-5; 7 bases align to TRBD1. The TCR originated in a woman aged 40-69 years with stage II lung adenocarcinoma. The source material was PBMCs, sampled before any cancer treatment. As DNA, the CDR3 is TGTGCCAGCAGCACCTGGACAGGCTCAGGTGGTCAGCCCCAGCATTTT. It codes for CASSTWTGSGGQPQHF.